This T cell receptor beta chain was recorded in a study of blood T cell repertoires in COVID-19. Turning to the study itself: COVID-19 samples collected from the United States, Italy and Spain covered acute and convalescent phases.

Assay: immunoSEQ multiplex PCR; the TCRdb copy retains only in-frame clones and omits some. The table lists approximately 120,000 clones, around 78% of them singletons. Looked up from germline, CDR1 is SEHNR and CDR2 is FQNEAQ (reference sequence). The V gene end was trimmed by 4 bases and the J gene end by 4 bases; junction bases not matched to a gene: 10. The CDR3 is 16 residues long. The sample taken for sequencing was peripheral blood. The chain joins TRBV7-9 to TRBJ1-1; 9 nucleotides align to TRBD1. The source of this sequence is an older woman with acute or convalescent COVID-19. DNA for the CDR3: TGTGCCAGCAGCTCCTTCCGGGACAGGGATGGCACTGAAGCTTTCTTT. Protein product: CASSSFRDRDGTEAFF.